These 24 T cell receptor beta chains came from one sample sequenced in a study of molecular identifiers for immune sequencing clone quantification. MiXCR, applied by TCRdb to the PCR reads, yields one record per CDR3 protein. The table records some 320,000 distinct CDR3 sequences, around a fifth of them present only once. Material for sequencing was naive CD8+ T cells from blood, with Jurkat cell RNA spiked in. Subset specified: FACS-sorted CD8+CD4-CCR7+CD45RA+ naive T cells. These receptors came from a human donor in good health. Some libraries in this study had Jurkat cell RNA spiked in.

About this clonotype itself: Since a much larger clone is just one base distant, this may be a read error. The rearrangement uses TRBV30 and TRBJ2-1, with 9 bases aligning to TRBD1. There are 14 residues in the CDR3. Germline CDR1 GTSNPN, CDR2 SVGIG (reference sequence). The CDR3 bases are TGTGCCTGGAGTGCGGGACAGGGCTACAGTGAGCAGTTCTTC. Translated, it gives CAWSAGQGYSEQFF.

For this clonotype: This may be a read error, as it is one base from a much larger clone. The gene calls are TRBV5-6 and TRBJ2-5; D is uncertain. The CDR3 has 13 residues. The V end was cut by 7 bases, the J end by 0 bases, with 10 bases between. Looked up from germline, CDR1 is SGHDT and CDR2 is YYEEEE. The CDR3 nucleotides are TGTGCCAGCGGGTCAAAGTACCAAGAGACCCAGTACTTC. Translated: CASGSKYQETQYF.

A note on this clonotype: This may stem from a read error, because a much larger clone lies one nucleotide away. No conserved phenylalanine or tryptophan ends this CDR3, so it is likely a read error. The chain combines TRBV7-9 with TRBJ2-7; the D is unclear. Trimming cost V 1 base and J 4 bases, with 17 bases left between them. The CDR3 loop spans 16 amino acids. Germline V gives CDR1 SEHNR, CDR2 FQNEAQ (reference sequence). The CDR3 region has the DNA TGTGCCAGCAGCTTAGAAGGGCTAGACCCCGGGTACGAGCAGTACTCC. Its protein product is CASSLEGLDPGYEQYS.

Regarding this clonotype: A much larger clone differs by one base, so this may be a read error. The V call is TRBV7-6, the J call TRBJ1-2; D is ambiguous. Germline CDR1 and CDR2: SGHVS and FNYEAQ. The V and J ends lost 6 bases and 7 bases respectively, with 12 bases between them. This CDR3 is built from 12 residues. The CDR3 loop is CASSLDGGGYTF. The CDR3 DNA is TGTGCCAGCAGTCTGGACGGAGGTGGCTACACCTTC.

This clonotype came up many times. The V and J genes are TRBV9 and TRBJ1-1, with D perhaps TRBD1 (6 bases). Germline values: CDR1 SGDLS, CDR2 YYNGEE. The CDR3 length is 12 residues. V was trimmed by 7 bases and J by 0 bases, leaving 7 bases between them. The CDR3 reads CASGQLNTEAFF. Here the CDR3 DNA reads TGTGCCAGCGGACAGCTGAACACTGAAGCTTTCTTT. The full variable domain, completed using reference TRBV9 and TRBJ1-1, is DSGVTQTPKHLITATGQRVTLRCSPRSGDLSVYWYQQSLDQGLQFLIQYYNGEERAKGNILERFSAQQFPDLHSELNLSSLELGDSALYFCASGQLNTEAFFGQGTRLTVV.

Comments on this clonotype: With a much larger clone just one base away, this may be a read error. The chain couples TRBV3-1 to TRBJ2-1; 9 bases map to TRBD2. The CDR3 has 16 amino acids. Trimming at V came to 1 base and at J to 5 bases, leaving 6 bases not matched to a gene. Germline V gene sequence: CDR1 LGHDT, CDR2 YNNKEL (reference sequence). Written as DNA, the CDR3 is TGTGCCAGCAGCCAAGTAGCTAGCGGGATTAACAATGAGCAGTTCTTC. It encodes CASSQVASGINNEQFF.

This clonotype has only a few counts. This rearrangement joins TRBV13 to TRBJ1-1; maybe TRBD1 (6 bases). V lost 4 bases and J 2 bases, leaving 20 bases between the germline ends. The germline gives CDR1 PRHDT, CDR2 FYEKMQ (reference sequence). The CDR3 is made up of 17 amino acids. CDR3 in amino acids: CASSWANRVSLNTEAFF. CDR3 in DNA: TGTGCCAGCAGCTGGGCCAACAGGGTTTCGTTAAACACTGAAGCTTTCTTT. Using reference TRBV13 and TRBJ1-1 for the parts outside the CDR3, the full variable domain is AAGVIQSPRHLIKEKRETATLKCYPIPRHDTVYWYQQGPGQDPQFLISFYEKMQSDKGSIPDRFSAQQFSDYHSELNMSSLELGDSALYFCASSWANRVSLNTEAFFGQGTRLTVV.

Concerning this clonotype itself: A clone one base away is much larger, so this may be a read error. The chain couples TRBV20-1 to TRBJ1-4; 8 positions agree with TRBD1. This CDR3 spans 16 amino acids. Germline V gives CDR1 DFQATT, CDR2 SNEGSKA (reference sequence). The CDR3 region is CSARGETDRANEKLLF. DNA for the CDR3: TGCAGTGCTAGGGGAGAAACGGACAGGGCAAATGAAAAACTGCTTTTT.

The chain combines TRBV9 with TRBJ2-3; D is uncertain. The J call may be faulty, since TRBJ1-5 better matches the DNA end. The CDR3 is 20 amino acids. CDR1 SGDLS and CDR2 YYNGEE come from the germline V gene. The CDR3 reads CASSVAGRLAGGITTDTQHF. CDR3 sequence (DNA): TGTGCCAGCAGCGTAGCCGGACGCCTAGCGGGAGGAATTACCACAGATACGCAGCATTTT.

This clonotype came up a few times. The V call is TRBV4-1, the J call TRBJ2-2; possibly TRBD1 for D (6 bases). The CDR3 spans 17 residues. CDR1 and CDR2 from the germline V gene are MGHRA and YSYEKL. Trimming pared 0 bases from V and 4 bases from J, leaving 15 bases between. The CDR3 region is CASSQDGRGRGTGELFF. CDR3 coding DNA: TGCGCCAGCAGCCAAGATGGCAGGGGACGAGGCACCGGGGAGCTGTTTTTT.

This clonotype was recorded at least ten times. The chain combines TRBV28 with TRBJ1-2; 7 bases map to TRBD1. Germline CDR1 reads MDHEN; CDR2 reads SYDVKM. Unmatched junction bases numbered 5, after V lost 5 bases and J lost 8 bases. This CDR3 region has 12 residues. In DNA form, the CDR3 reads TGTGCCAGCAGTCAGGGGGTATACGGCTACACCTTC. Its translation is CASSQGVYGYTF.

This clonotype turned up a few times. The gene calls are TRBV12-3 or TRBV12-4 and TRBJ1-2; no firm D call. V lost 3 bases and J 5 bases, leaving 19 bases between the germline ends. CDR3 length: 16 residues. CDR3 protein: CASSLRDGPFYYGYTF. The CDR3 bases are TGTGCCAGCAGTTTGAGAGACGGCCCGTTTTATTATGGCTACACCTTC.

Only a few counts were recorded for this clonotype. Since the CDR3 does not end with the conserved phenylalanine or tryptophan, this likely comes from a read error. This chain joins TRBV27 and TRBJ1-6; D unresolved. V lost 5 bases and J 0 bases, leaving 11 bases between the germline ends. Germline CDR1 is MNHEY and CDR2 is SMNVEV (reference sequence). CDR3 length: 16 amino acids. CDR3 sequence (DNA): TGTGCCAGCAGTCCCCATTCGAGCTCCTATAATTCACCCCTCCACCTT. It specifies CASSPHSSSYNSPLHL.

This clonotype appeared a few times. This chain links TRBV20-1 with TRBJ2-1; possibly TRBD1 for D (6 bases). Germline V gene lookup returns CDR1 DFQATT and CDR2 SNEGSKA (reference sequence). The CDR3 loop spans 13 amino acids. Trimming left V 3 bases short and J 4 bases short, with 10 bases between. CDR3 bases: TGCAGTGCTAGGGACAGAATATACAATGAGCAGTTCTTC. Translation: CSARDRIYNEQFF.

There are many counts of this clonotype. A junction end diverges from the germline sequence, so it may reflect a read error. This sequence joins TRBV28 and TRBJ2-1; D is perhaps TRBD1 or TRBD2 (5 bases each). The CDR3 has 12 residues. Germline values: CDR1 MDHEN, CDR2 SYDVKM. CDR3 sequence: CASSARDDEEFF. In DNA form, the CDR3 reads TGTGCCAGCAGCGCCCGGGACGATGAGGAGTTCTTC.

This clonotype has a handful of counts. The chain couples TRBV19 to TRBJ2-3, with unresolved D. The CDR3 runs to 15 residues. Germline V gene sequence: CDR1 LNHDA, CDR2 SQIVND (reference sequence). V dropped 3 bases and J dropped 0 bases, with 10 bases sitting between them. The CDR3: CASSISLSSTDTQYF. The CDR3 nucleotides read TGTGCCAGTAGTATCTCCCTTTCTAGCACAGATACGCAGTATTTT.

This clonotype was picked up many times. The J gene is TRBJ1-1, the V gene TRBV7-8; the D is unclear. Germline assignment: CDR1 SGHVS and CDR2 FQNEAQ. This CDR3 spans 13 amino acids. Trimming cost V 0 bases and J 4 bases, with 6 bases left between them. The CDR3 DNA follows: TGTGCCAGCAGCTTAGCCATAGGCACTGAAGCTTTCTTT. Its translation is CASSLAIGTEAFF. Full variable domain (missing parts from reference TRBV7-8 and TRBJ1-1): GAGVSQSPRYKVAKRGQDVALRCDPISGHVSLFWYQQALGQGPEFLTYFQNEAQLDKSGLPSDRFFAERPEGSVSTLKIQRTQQEDSAVYLCASSLAIGTEAFFGQGTRLTVV.

In the case of this clonotype: This may be a read error, as it is one base from a much larger clone. The chain combines TRBV28 with TRBJ1-5; 7 bases fit TRBD1. The CDR3 totals 15 residues. Germline CDR1 MDHEN, CDR2 SYDVKM. CDR3 coding DNA: TGTGCCAGCAGTTTTGTCCAGGGGCCGGGACAGCCCCGGCATTTT. This sequence encodes CASSFVQGPGQPRHF.

This clonotype was counted at least ten times. V is TRBV7-3 and J is TRBJ2-7, with a possible D match to TRBD2 (6 bases). Trimming took 4 bases from V and 1 from J, leaving 11 bases between them. Germline V lookup: CDR1 SGHTA, CDR2 FQGTGA. There are 14 residues in the CDR3. The CDR3 sequence: CASSSKTRSYEQYF. The CDR3, as DNA: TGTGCCAGCAGCTCGAAGACTAGATCCTACGAGCAGTACTTC.

On this clonotype: A read error may be the cause here, since a much bigger clone is one base away. CDR3 amino acids: CVSSTSGRYEQYF. The CDR3 bases are TGTGTCAGCAGTACTTCAGGGAGGTACGAGCAGTACTTC. The J gene is TRBJ2-7, the V gene TRBV6-5, with D possibly TRBD2 on 6 matching bases. Germline V CDR1 and CDR2: MNHEY, SVGAGI. The CDR3 covers 13 residues.

This clonotype was picked up many times. The chain recombines TRBV6-2 or TRBV6-3 with TRBJ1-2, with 11 nucleotides matching TRBD1. Germline trimming cut 4 bases from V and 7 bases from J; bases unmatched to any gene: 2. This CDR3 is 13 amino acids long. Germline V gene sequence: CDR1 MNHEY, CDR2 SVGEGT. The CDR3 sequence is CASSWTGGFGYTF. CDR3 coding DNA: TGTGCCAGCAGTTGGACAGGGGGCTTTGGCTACACCTTC.

This clonotype has more than one count but fewer than ten. The chain uses TRBV27 and TRBJ1-5; D uncertain. CDR3 length: 17 amino acids. Germline assignment: CDR1 MNHEY and CDR2 SMNVEV (reference sequence). The V end was cut by 1 base, the J end by 3 bases, with 16 bases between. Written as DNA, the CDR3 is TGTGCCAGCAGTTTATATTGGGCTGACTTAGACAATCAGCCCCAGCATTTT. Translating gives CASSLYWADLDNQPQHF.

This clonotype appeared a few times. The V gene is TRBV11-2, the J gene TRBJ2-7; no clear D. Trimming removed 0 bases at V and 3 bases at J, with 15 bases between. The CDR3 is 16 residues long. Germline V CDR1 and CDR2: SGHAT, FQNNGV. The CDR3, as DNA: TGTGCCAGCAGCTTAGATGGTTTGCGGCCCCACTACGAGCAGTACTTC. It is translated as CASSLDGLRPHYEQYF.

This clonotype has ten or more counts. Here the CDR3 reads CASNGRGFTDTQYF. DNA for the CDR3: TGTGCCAGCAACGGCAGGGGGTTCACAGATACGCAGTATTTT. The chain links TRBV9 to TRBJ2-3; TRBD1 aligns across 7 bases. Looked up from germline, CDR1 is SGDLS and CDR2 is YYNGEE. The CDR3 contains 14 residues. V shed 6 bases, J shed 2 bases, and the junction held 6 bases outside the gene matches.